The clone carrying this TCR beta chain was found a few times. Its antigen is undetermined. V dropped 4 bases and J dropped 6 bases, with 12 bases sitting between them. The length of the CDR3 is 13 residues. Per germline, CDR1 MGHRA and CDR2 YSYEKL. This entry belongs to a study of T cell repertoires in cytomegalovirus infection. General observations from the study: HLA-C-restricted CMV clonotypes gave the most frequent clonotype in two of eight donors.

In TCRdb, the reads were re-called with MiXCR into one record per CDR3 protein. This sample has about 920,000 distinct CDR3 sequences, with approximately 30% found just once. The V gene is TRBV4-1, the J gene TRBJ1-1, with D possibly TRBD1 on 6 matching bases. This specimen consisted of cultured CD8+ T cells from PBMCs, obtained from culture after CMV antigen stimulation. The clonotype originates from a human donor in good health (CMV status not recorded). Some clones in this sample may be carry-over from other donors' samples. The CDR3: CASSRTGTSEAFF. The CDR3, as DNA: TGCGCCAGCAGCCGAACAGGGACATCTGAAGCTTTCTTT.